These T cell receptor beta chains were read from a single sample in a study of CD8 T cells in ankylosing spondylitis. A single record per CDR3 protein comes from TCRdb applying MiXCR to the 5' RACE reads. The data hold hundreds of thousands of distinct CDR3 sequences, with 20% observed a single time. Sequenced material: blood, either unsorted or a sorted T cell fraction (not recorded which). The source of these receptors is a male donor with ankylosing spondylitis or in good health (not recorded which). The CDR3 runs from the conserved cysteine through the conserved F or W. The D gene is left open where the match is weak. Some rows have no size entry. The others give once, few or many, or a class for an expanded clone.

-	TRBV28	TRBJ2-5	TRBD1	CASSVPGGNQETQYF	TGTGCCAGCAGCGTACCAGGGGGTAATCAAGAGACCCAGTACTTC
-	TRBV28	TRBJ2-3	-	CASSLPVPSTDTQYF	TGTGCCAGCAGCCTACCGGTTCCTAGCACAGATACGCAGTATTTT
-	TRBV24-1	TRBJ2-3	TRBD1	CATSDRQGAEWGSTQYF	TGTGCCACCAGTGACCGACAGGGGGCTGAATGGGGTTCAACGCAGTATTTT
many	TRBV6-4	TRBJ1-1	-	CASRRQTNTEAFF	TGTGCCAGCAGAAGACAGACAAACACTGAAGCTTTCTTT
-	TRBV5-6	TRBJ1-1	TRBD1	CASSLDRAEAEAFF	TGTGCCAGCAGTTTGGACAGGGCCGAGGCTGAAGCTTTCTTT
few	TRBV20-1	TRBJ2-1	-	CSARLRDPSYNEQFF	TGCAGTGCTAGGCTCCGGGACCCCTCCTACAATGAGCAGTTCTTC
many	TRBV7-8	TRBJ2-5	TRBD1	CASSLATGQTQETQYF	TGTGCCAGCAGCTTAGCGACGGGACAGACCCAAGAGACCCAGTACTTC
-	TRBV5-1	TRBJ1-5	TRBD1	CASSSLGGAGQPQHF	TGCGCCAGCAGCTCTTTAGGGGGCGCGGGTCAGCCCCAGCATTTT
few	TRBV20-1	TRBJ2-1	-	CSARDPKGVGPNEQFF	TGCAGTGCTAGAGATCCGAAGGGAGTGGGGCCCAATGAGCAGTTCTTC
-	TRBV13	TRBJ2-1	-	CASSWADYNEQFF	TGTGCCAGTAGCTGGGCGGACTACAATGAGCAGTTCTTC